These T cell receptor beta chains were read from a single sample in a study of T-cell reconstitution after alpha-beta-depleted transplantation in children. TCRdb used MiXCR to reprocess the PCR reads, holding one entry per CDR3 protein. The sample includes 400,000 to 500,000 distinct CDR3 sequences, 11% of them seen just once. The specimen was PBMCs from the stem cell graft donor, collected from the stem cell graft. The receptors come from a human donor who donated a stem cell graft to a child with acute myeloid leukemia. The CDR3 runs from the conserved cysteine through the conserved F or W. A D gene is named only where the DNA matches it firmly. Only some rows state a clone size, as once, few, many or a class for expanded clones.

j_call v_call d_call clone_size cdr3_aa cdr3_nt
TRBJ2-1 TRBV24-1 TRBD2 - CATSDLPSGSGEQFF TGTGCCACCAGTGATTTGCCTAGCGGGAGTGGTGAGCAGTTCTTC
TRBJ2-2 TRBV29-1 TRBD2 few CSVRASGYTGELFF TGCAGCGTTCGAGCTAGCGGGTACACCGGGGAGCTGTTTTTT
TRBJ1-1 TRBV20-1 TRBD1 few CSAWTGRMNTEAFF TGCAGTGCTTGGACAGGGCGCATGAACACTGAAGCTTTCTTT
TRBJ1-2 TRBV29-1 - few CSVTHSGGGHGYTF TGCAGCGTAACCCATTCAGGAGGCGGGCATGGCTACACCTTC
TRBJ2-5 TRBV7-7 - many CASSTTSFETQYF TGTGCTAGCAGCACTACAAGCTTCGAGACCCAGTACTTC
TRBJ1-5 TRBV12-3/TRBV12-4 - few CASKLGQAKGPQHF TGTGCCAGCAAACTGGGACAAGCGAAGGGGCCCCAGCATTTT
TRBJ2-3 TRBV15 - few CATSRGLSTDTQYF TGTGCCACCAGCAGGGGACTTTCCACAGATACGCAGTATTTT
TRBJ2-7 TRBV29-1 - many CSVEIPPYEQYF TGCAGCGTTGAAATCCCGCCATACGAGCAGTACTTC
TRBJ2-1 TRBV4-3 - - CASSQEKRPGEQFF TGCGCCAGCAGCCAAGAGAAGCGCCCAGGGGAGCAGTTCTTC
TRBJ2-2 TRBV6-1 TRBD2 many CASRRLAGDTGELFF TGTGCCAGCAGACGACTAGCGGGAGACACCGGGGAGCTGTTTTTT
TRBJ2-1 TRBV12-3/TRBV12-4 - - CASSKQDNEQFF TGTGCCAGCAGCAAACAGGACAATGAGCAGTTCTTC
TRBJ1-5 TRBV29-1 - few CSVDSGGNQPQHF TGCAGCGTTGATTCAGGGGGCAATCAGCCCCAGCATTTT
TRBJ2-1 TRBV7-6 TRBD2 - CASSEYSGGAYNEQFF TGTGCCAGCAGCGAATATAGCGGGGGGGCCTACAATGAGCAGTTCTTC
TRBJ2-1 TRBV7-6 TRBD2 - CASSLVIKRGDHNEQFF TGTGCCAGCAGCTTAGTGATCAAGCGGGGGGATCACAATGAGCAGTTCTTC
TRBJ2-7 TRBV29-1 - many CSVGSSYEQYF TGCAGCGTTGGGAGCTCCTACGAGCAGTACTTC
TRBJ2-3 TRBV7-2 TRBD2 few CASLVAGGPADTQYF TGTGCCAGCTTAGTTGCGGGGGGGCCCGCAGATACGCAGTATTTT
TRBJ2-2 TRBV12-3/TRBV12-4 - - CASTTGQNTGELFF TGTGCCAGCACCACGGGACAGAACACCGGGGAGCTGTTTTTT
TRBJ2-1 TRBV7-6 - - CASSPGALANEQFF TGTGCCAGCAGCCCCGGGGCCCTAGCGAATGAGCAGTTCTTC
TRBJ1-1 TRBV5-1 - - CASSLLPEQANTEAFF TGCGCCAGCAGCTTGCTACCTGAACAGGCGAACACTGAAGCTTTCTTT
TRBJ1-4 TRBV4-3 TRBD1 - CASSQTSGGEKLFF TGCGCCAGCAGCCAAACCTCAGGGGGAGAAAAACTGTTTTTT
TRBJ2-2 TRBV5-1 - many CASSLGPAGNTGELFF TGCGCCAGCAGCTTGGGTCCAGCGGGGAACACCGGGGAGCTGTTTTTT
TRBJ1-5 TRBV10-3 - many CAISGNSNQPQHF TGTGCCATCAGTGGGAATAGCAATCAGCCCCAGCATTTT
TRBJ2-3 TRBV7-9 - many CASSPPRGPAHTQYF TGTGCCAGCAGCCCTCCCCGGGGCCCCGCGCATACGCAGTATTTT
TRBJ2-7 TRBV20-1 TRBD1 - CSARGGQGANEQYF TGCAGTGCTAGAGGGGGGCAGGGGGCCAACGAGCAGTACTTC
TRBJ1-5 TRBV15 TRBD1 many CATSPGQRDQPQHF TGTGCCACCAGCCCGGGACAGAGAGATCAGCCCCAGCATTTT
TRBJ1-2 TRBV5-5 - - CASSYSPAHYGYTF TGTGCCAGCAGCTACTCTCCGGCGCACTATGGCTACACCTTC
TRBJ1-6 TRBV20-1 - few CSAREMDRELNSPLHF TGCAGTGCTAGAGAAATGGACAGAGAACTAAATTCACCCCTCCACTTT
TRBJ1-1 TRBV4-2 - - CASSLSTGTDTEAFF TGTGCCAGCAGCCTTTCGACAGGAACGGACACTGAAGCTTTCTTT
TRBJ1-2 TRBV18 - few CASSPPGTDYGYTF TGTGCCAGCTCACCCCCAGGTACCGACTATGGCTACACCTTC
TRBJ1-3 TRBV5-5 - - CASSLGRGAGNTIYF TGTGCCAGCAGCCTGGGACGGGGAGCCGGAAACACCATATATTTT
TRBJ2-7 TRBV20-1 - few CSASPGVSEQYF TGCAGTGCTTCACCAGGGGTTTCCGAGCAGTACTTC
TRBJ1-2 TRBV12-3/TRBV12-4 - - CASSDGYNYGYTF TGTGCCAGCAGCGACGGTTACAACTATGGCTACACCTTC
TRBJ1-1 TRBV5-1 - - CASSLVPANTDAFF TGCGCCAGCAGCTTGGTTCCAGCGAACACTGACGCTTTCTTT
TRBJ2-5 TRBV24-1 TRBD1 few CATSDQTGGSETQYF TGTGCCACCAGTGATCAGACAGGGGGCTCAGAGACCCAGTACTTC
TRBJ2-2 TRBV7-2 - many CASERGSRTGELFF TGTGCCAGCGAACGGGGCAGCCGGACCGGGGAGCTGTTTTTT
TRBJ1-2 TRBV11-2 - few CASSPFGTDYGYTF TGTGCCAGCAGCCCGTTCGGGACGGATTATGGCTACACCTTC
TRBJ2-4 TRBV15 TRBD2 - CATMEGGVAKNIQYF TGTGCCACCATGGAGGGAGGGGTTGCCAAAAACATTCAGTACTTC
TRBJ2-5 TRBV5-1 TRBD2 - CASSLGLLAGDETQYF TGCGCCAGCAGCTTGGGTCTACTAGCGGGAGACGAGACCCAGTACTTC
TRBJ2-3 TRBV2 TRBD2 few CASSGTSGGPTSTDTQYF TGTGCCAGCAGTGGCACTAGCGGGGGGCCGACCTCCACAGATACGCAGTATTTT
TRBJ2-2 TRBV2 - - CASSETGQTGELFF TGTGCCAGCAGTGAAACGGGGCAAACCGGGGAGCTGTTTTTT
TRBJ2-2 TRBV5-5 - - CASSLYEGLRTGELFF TGTGCCAGCAGCTTGTATGAGGGGCTAAGAACCGGGGAGCTGTTTTTT
TRBJ2-1 TRBV6-5 - - CASSSLRQDNEQFF TGTGCCAGCAGTTCTCTCAGACAGGACAATGAGCAGTTCTTC
TRBJ2-1 TRBV10-1 - few CASSERWDNEQFF TGCGCCAGCAGTGAAAGGTGGGACAATGAGCAGTTCTTC
TRBJ2-1 TRBV4-3 TRBD2 few CASSQGDQLAGSYNEQFF TGCGCCAGCAGCCAAGGGGACCAACTAGCGGGGTCGTACAATGAGCAGTTCTTC
TRBJ2-1 TRBV6-2/TRBV6-3 - few CASSYSSEQFF TGTGCCAGCAGTTACTCGAGTGAGCAGTTCTTC
TRBJ2-5 TRBV29-1 TRBD2 few CSVNPMVAGGTQYF TGCAGCGTGAACCCGATGGTAGCGGGGGGGACCCAGTACTTC
TRBJ2-3 TRBV29-1 - - CSVEDPGGRTDTQYF TGCAGCGTTGAAGATCCTGGCGGGCGCACAGATACGCAGTATTTT
TRBJ2-1 TRBV4-1 TRBD2 many CASSQVRSGGGTNEQFF TGCGCCAGCAGCCAAGTAAGGTCCGGCGGGGGGACCAATGAGCAGTTCTTC
TRBJ2-7 TRBV6-1 - - CASSPGTAGNEQYF TGTGCCAGCAGTCCTGGGACGGCCGGAAACGAGCAGTACTTC
TRBJ2-3 TRBV6-1 - many CASSPRGSTDTQYF TGTGCCAGCAGCCCACGGGGGAGCACAGATACGCAGTATTTT
TRBJ2-1 TRBV12-5 TRBD2 many CASGLVRGLAGGLQFF TGTGCTAGTGGTTTGGTACGGGGACTAGCGGGAGGTTTGCAGTTCTTC
TRBJ1-1 TRBV3-1 - many CASSGGDEAFF TGTGCCAGCAGTGGGGGGGATGAAGCTTTCTTT
TRBJ2-5 TRBV14 - - CASSQNSQETQYF TGTGCCAGCAGCCAAAATAGCCAAGAGACCCAGTACTTC
TRBJ2-3 TRBV6-2/TRBV6-3 - - CASSYGQTSTDTQYF TGTGCCAGCAGTTATGGACAGACAAGCACAGATACGCAGTATTTT
TRBJ2-7 TRBV12-3/TRBV12-4 TRBD2 - CASSFGGAGAEQYF TGTGCCAGCAGTTTCGGGGGGGCGGGAGCCGAGCAGTACTTC
TRBJ2-2 TRBV7-6 - few CASSLEADTGELFF TGTGCCAGCAGCTTAGAAGCGGACACCGGGGAGCTGTTTTTT
TRBJ2-4 TRBV20-1 - - CSMLIVKGRTSDIQYF TGCAGTATGTTAATCGTCAAGGGCAGAACATCAGACATTCAGTACTTC
TRBJ1-1 TRBV20-1 - few CSATRDGLAFF TGCAGTGCCACACGGGACGGCTTGGCTTTCTTT
TRBJ2-3 TRBV29-1 - many CSVAGDTQYF TGCAGCGTTGCAGGGGATACGCAGTATTTT
TRBJ1-1 TRBV29-1 - few CSVGAGTTEAFF TGCAGCGTTGGGGCAGGGACCACTGAAGCTTTCTTT